This T cell receptor beta chain was identified in a study of regulatory T cells in long-lasting Graves disease. As to time point: newly diagnosed GD, antithyroid drugs for less than 3 months. PBMC-derived RNA was used for the TCR library. Arm-PCR of CDR3 regions with iRepertoire HTBI primers generated TCR beta libraries. TCRdb used MiXCR to reprocess the multiplex PCR reads, holding one entry per CDR3 protein. Among over 500,000 distinct CDR3 sequences listed, roughly 16% were seen once. V lost 6 bases, J lost 8 bases, and 11 bases stayed unmatched. Germline CDR1 reads LNHDA; CDR2 reads SQIVND (reference sequence). The length of the CDR3 is 14 residues. The sample holds a few counts of this clonotype. The same specimen was also included in a second study, on T cells in Graves' hyperthyroidism and ophthalmopathy. That source reports: Reasons for excluding patients were uncontrolled infection, other autoimmune disease, pregnancy or lactation. Carried out on the TCR CDR3, a first-round RT-PCR used the HTBI primer set. In blood, most of the thyroid clonotypes expanded above 0.001 were also present. The model predicted ophthalmopathy a median roughly six months before onset.

The receptor was derived from a woman aged 25 to 45 with Graves disease. This rearrangement joins TRBV19 to TRBJ1-1, with TRBD1 matching 8 bases. This sample comprised peripheral blood mononuclear cells (PBMCs), obtained at new diagnosis, from a patient treated with antithyroid drugs. The CDR3 DNA follows: TGTGCCAGTAGCAAGATAGAGAGACAGGGGGAAGCTTTCTTT. Protein sequence: CASSKIERQGEAFF.